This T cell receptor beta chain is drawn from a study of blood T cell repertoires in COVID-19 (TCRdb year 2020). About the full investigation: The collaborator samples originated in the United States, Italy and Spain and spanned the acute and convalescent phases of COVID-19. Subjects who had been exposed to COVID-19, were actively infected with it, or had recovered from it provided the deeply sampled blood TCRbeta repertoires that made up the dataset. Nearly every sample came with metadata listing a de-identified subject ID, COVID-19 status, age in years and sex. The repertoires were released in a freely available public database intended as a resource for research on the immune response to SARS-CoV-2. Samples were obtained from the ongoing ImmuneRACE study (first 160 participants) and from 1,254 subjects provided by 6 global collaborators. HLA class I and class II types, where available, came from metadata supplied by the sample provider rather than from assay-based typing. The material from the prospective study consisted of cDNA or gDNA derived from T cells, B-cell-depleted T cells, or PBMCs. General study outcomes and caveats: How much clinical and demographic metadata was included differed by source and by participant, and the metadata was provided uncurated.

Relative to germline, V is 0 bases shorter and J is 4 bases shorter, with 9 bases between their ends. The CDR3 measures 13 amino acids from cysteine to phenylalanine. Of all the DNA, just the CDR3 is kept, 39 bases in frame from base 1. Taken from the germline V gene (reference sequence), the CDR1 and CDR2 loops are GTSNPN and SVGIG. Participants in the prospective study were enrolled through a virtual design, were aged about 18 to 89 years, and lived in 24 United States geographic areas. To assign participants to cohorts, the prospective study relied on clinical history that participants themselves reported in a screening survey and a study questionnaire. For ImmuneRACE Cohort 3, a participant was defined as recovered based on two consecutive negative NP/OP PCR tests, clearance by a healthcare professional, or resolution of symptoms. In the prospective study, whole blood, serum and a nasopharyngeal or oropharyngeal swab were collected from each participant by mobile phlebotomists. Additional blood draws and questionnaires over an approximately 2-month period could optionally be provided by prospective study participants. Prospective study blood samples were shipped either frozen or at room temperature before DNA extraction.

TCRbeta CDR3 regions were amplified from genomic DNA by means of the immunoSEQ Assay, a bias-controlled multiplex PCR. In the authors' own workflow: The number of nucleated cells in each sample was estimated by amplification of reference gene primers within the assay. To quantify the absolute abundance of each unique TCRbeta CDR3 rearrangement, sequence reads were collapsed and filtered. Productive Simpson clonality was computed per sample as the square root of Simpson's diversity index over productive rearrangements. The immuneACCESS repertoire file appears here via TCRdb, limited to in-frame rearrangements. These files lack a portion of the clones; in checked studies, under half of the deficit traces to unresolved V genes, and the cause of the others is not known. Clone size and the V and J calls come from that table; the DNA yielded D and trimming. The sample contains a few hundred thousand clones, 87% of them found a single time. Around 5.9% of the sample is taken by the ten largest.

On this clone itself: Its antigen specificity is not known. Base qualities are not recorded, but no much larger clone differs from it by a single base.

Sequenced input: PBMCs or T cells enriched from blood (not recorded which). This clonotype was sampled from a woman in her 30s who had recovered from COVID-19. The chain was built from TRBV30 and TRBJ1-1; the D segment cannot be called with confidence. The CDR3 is CAWSVGLGTEAFF. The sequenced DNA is TGTGCCTGGAGTGTAGGACTCGGCACTGAAGCTTTCTTT.